The rows below give T cell receptor beta chains drawn from one sample of a study of shared clonotypes between healthy human individuals. Libraries were prepared by immunoSEQ multiplex PCR; TCRdb keeps only in-frame clonotypes and omits some of them. The table includes some 2.1 million clones, over 85% detected once. Sequencing was performed on naive CD8+ T cells sorted from blood. These receptors all come from a man aged 18 to 29 in good health. The conserved cysteine and the conserved F or W are not part of the CDR3 here. D genes are given only for firm matches.

ASSLGGAYNEQF	TRBJ2-1	TRBV11-3	NA
ASRMEETQY	TRBJ2-5	TRBV2	NA
ASSSPEGLAGYT	TRBJ1-2	TRBV19	NA
ASSVVSAGELF	TRBJ2-2	TRBV9	NA
ASSLVHNEQF	TRBJ2-1	TRBV7-6	NA
ASSVPPNTEAF	TRBJ1-1	TRBV2	NA
ASSLSPNNYNEQF	TRBJ2-1	TRBV27	NA
ASSSMDRGNQPQH	TRBJ1-5	TRBV7-9	TRBD1
ASSLNPTALLDGYT	TRBJ1-2	TRBV9	NA
ASSSDSTGTYEQY	TRBJ2-7	TRBV7-2	TRBD1
ASSFWTGGDYQETQY	TRBJ2-5	TRBV5-1	TRBD1
ASSLSIGPEQY	TRBJ2-7	TRBV14	NA
ASSPTGSYGYT	TRBJ1-2	TRBV7-3	NA
ASSPGQTLATNEKLF	TRBJ1-4	TRBV2	TRBD1
ASSSPSQGLTHYEQY	TRBJ2-7	TRBV13	NA
ASSLRVGGYEQY	TRBJ2-7	TRBV4-1	NA
ASSTDWDNQPQH	TRBJ1-5	TRBV19	NA
ASRGEDYGYT	TRBJ1-2	TRBV28	NA
ASTSSETGMGYGYT	TRBJ1-2	TRBV6-6	NA
ASSELPGHGYT	TRBJ1-2	TRBV6-5	NA
ASSFGGSRNTIY	TRBJ1-3	TRBV5-6	NA
ASSQSTGELF	TRBJ2-2	TRBV13	NA
ASSDGSPGELF	TRBJ2-2	TRBV9	NA
ASSQEGLAGLNTGELF	TRBJ2-2	TRBV4-1	TRBD2
ASADNSPLH	TRBJ1-6	TRBV6-1	NA
ASSLPHHGAKNIQY	TRBJ2-4	TRBV5-6	NA
ASSFSGYEQY	TRBJ2-7	TRBV28	NA
ASRTGHEQY	TRBJ2-7	TRBV28	NA
ASSLPGISYEQY	TRBJ2-7	TRBV5-1	NA
ASSEGTGYGYEQY	TRBJ2-7	TRBV9	TRBD1
ASSLRDTSEETQY	TRBJ2-5	TRBV4-1	NA
SGRTGGYEQY	TRBJ2-7	TRBV29-1	TRBD1
ASRVPSTDTQY	TRBJ2-3	TRBV2	NA
ASSPGTGGINDEQF	TRBJ2-1	TRBV7-8	TRBD2
ASSLSVRDGFNYGELF	TRBJ2-2	TRBV27	NA
AWSLDSRNEKLF	TRBJ1-4	TRBV30	NA
ASSEGTGAEAF	TRBJ1-1	TRBV2	TRBD1
SVEGTSASTDTQY	TRBJ2-3	TRBV29-1	TRBD2
ASSGAGSEAF	TRBJ1-1	TRBV30	NA
SVEDSHYGYT	TRBJ1-2	TRBV29-1	NA
ASSLHRGGGSPLH	TRBJ1-6	TRBV28	TRBD1
ASKGFGGTSYEQY	TRBJ2-7	TRBV6-1	NA
ASSPAWGLDTEAF	TRBJ1-1	TRBV4-1	NA
ASSPPGKDTQY	TRBJ2-3	TRBV7-9	NA
ASSLGSDTQY	TRBJ2-3	TRBV13	NA
ASSPGEPYEQY	TRBJ2-7	TRBV7-7	NA
ASSKRQGRLHEQY	TRBJ2-7	TRBV7-9	TRBD1
ASSFQGANSPLH	TRBJ1-6	TRBV27	TRBD1
ASSLELAGGPTDTQY	TRBJ2-3	TRBV5-1	TRBD2
ASSEQGWNTEAF	TRBJ1-1	TRBV2	NA
ASSQDRGTGWHEQY	TRBJ2-7	TRBV4-3	TRBD1
ASSQGYSQETQY	TRBJ2-5	TRBV4-1	NA
ASSYLGTGELF	TRBJ2-2	TRBV6-6	NA
AWSVSDSYGYT	TRBJ1-2	TRBV30	NA
AWTGTGASEQY	TRBJ2-7	TRBV30	TRBD1
ASSQGQEVYNEQF	TRBJ2-1	TRBV7-9	TRBD1
ASSLDRGPYEQY	TRBJ2-7	TRBV11-2	NA
ASSLNWGHSSTDTQY	TRBJ2-3	TRBV11-2	NA